The next 12 T cell receptor beta chains were all read from a single sample in a study of cytomegalovirus exposure and HLA in healthy donors. The PCR ran on 60 Vbeta and 13 Jbeta primers. Assay used: immunoSEQ multiplex PCR; TCRdb lists only in-frame clones, some missing. The repertoire holds 55,000 to 70,000 clones, with under 90% as singletons. Sequences were obtained from PBMCs. The receptors here all came from a woman in her forties in good health and CMV-seronegative.

This chain uses TRBV4-2 with TRBJ2-7, with 9 nucleotides matching TRBD2. Germline V gene lookup returns CDR1 LGHNA and CDR2 YNFKEQ. J lost 3 bases, V lost 0 bases, and 6 bases had no gene match. CDR3 size: 16 residues. DNA for the CDR3: TGTGCCAGCAGCCAAGATACAGCGGGAGGATTCTACGAGCAGTACTTC. Residues: CASSQDTAGGFYEQYF.

This clone was counted once. This chain connects TRBV5-4 to TRBJ2-7; 10 positions agree with TRBD2. Trimming took 3 bases from V and 0 from J; bases not matched to a gene: 6. CDR1 and CDR2 from the germline V gene are SGHNT and YYREEE (reference sequence). The CDR3 length is 16 residues. CDR3 residues: CASSSGLAGVSYEQYF. CDR3 DNA sequence: TGTGCCAGCAGCTCGGGGCTAGCGGGAGTCTCCTACGAGCAGTACTTC.

CDR3 nucleotides: TGTGCCAGTTCGGACTATAGCTCCTACAATGAGCAGTTCTTC. Amino acids: CASSDYSSYNEQFF. The genes are TRBV10-3 and TRBJ2-1; the D gene is possibly TRBD2 (6 bases). The CDR3 runs to 14 residues. The V end was cut by 10 bases, the J end by 0 bases, with 13 bases between. The V gene's germline CDR1 is ENHRY and CDR2 SYGVKD.

The chain employs TRBV7-2 and TRBJ1-3; TRBD1 is a possible D gene (5 bases). V was cut by 6 bases and J by 2 bases, with 11 bases left in between. Per the germline V gene, CDR1 is SGHTA and CDR2 is FQGNSA. The CDR3 is made up of 14 amino acids. CDR3 sequence reads: CASSRQGTGNTIYF. As DNA, the CDR3 is TGTGCCAGCAGTCGGCAGGGTACTGGAAACACCATATATTTT.

This sequence joins TRBV5-4 and TRBJ2-5; 7 positions match TRBD1. The CDR3 runs to 12 residues. Germline assignment: CDR1 SGHNT and CDR2 YYREEE (reference sequence). J gave up 11 bases and V 4 bases, and 8 bases lay outside the gene matches. The CDR3 here is CASSGDSVVQYF. Here the CDR3 DNA reads TGTGCCAGCAGCGGGGACAGTGTCGTTCAGTACTTC. Combining the CDR3 with reference TRBV5-4 and TRBJ2-5 gives the whole variable domain ETGVTQSPTHLIKTRGQQVTLRCSSQSGHNTVSWYQQALGQGPQFIFQYYREEENGRGNFPPRFSGLQFPNYSSELNVNALELDDSALYLCASSGDSVVQYFGPGTRLLVL.

V is TRBV9 and J is TRBJ2-1, with D possibly TRBD2 on 5 matching bases. Looked up from germline, CDR1 is SGDLS and CDR2 is YYNGEE. V was shortened by 0 bases and J by 1 base, with 11 bases between the two germline ends. This CDR3 has 16 residues. The CDR3 loop reads CASSVGVGGSYNEQFF. DNA for the CDR3: TGTGCCAGCAGCGTAGGGGTGGGCGGGTCCTACAATGAGCAGTTCTTC.

CDR3 protein: CASSVELGTDTQYF. The CDR3 DNA follows: TGTGCCAGCAGCGTAGAACTCGGGACAGATACGCAGTATTTT. The chain employs TRBV9 and TRBJ2-3; unclear D gene. Trimming removed 0 bases from V and 3 bases from J, with 8 bases in between. Germline V gives CDR1 SGDLS, CDR2 YYNGEE. The CDR3 is 14 amino acids.

Only one count was recorded for this clone. This sequence joins TRBV27 and TRBJ2-7, with 8 nucleotides matching TRBD2. V was clipped by 4 bases and J by 1 base; unmatched bases: 18. This CDR3 has 19 amino acids. The germline V gene has CDR1 MNHEY and CDR2 SMNVEV (reference sequence). The CDR3 DNA reads TGTGCCAGCAGTTCCTCCGTACTAGCGGACTCATCACCTTCCTACGAGCAGTACTTC. It is translated as CASSSSVLADSSPSYEQYF.

This clone showed up just once. DNA for the CDR3: TGTGCCAGCTCACCTGTTTACAGGGATGGAACTGAAGCTTTCTTT. This encodes CASSPVYRDGTEAFF. The chain joins TRBV18 to TRBJ1-1; possibly TRBD1 for D (6 bases). The CDR3 covers 15 residues. Trimming removed 3 bases at V and 5 bases at J, with 16 bases between. The germline V gene has CDR1 KGHSH and CDR2 LQKENI.

The chain carries TRBV11-1 and TRBJ2-7; D is uncertain. The V and J ends lost 3 bases and 0 bases respectively, with 12 bases between them. In germline, CDR1 is SGHAT, CDR2 FQDESV (reference sequence). CDR3 length: 15 residues. CDR3 sequence reads: CASSFSPKSSYEQYF. CDR3 bases: TGTGCCAGCAGCTTTAGTCCGAAAAGCTCCTACGAGCAGTACTTC.

This clone came up a few times. The chain has TRBV2 and TRBJ1-3; 8 nucleotides match TRBD1. V lost 8 bases, J lost 3 bases, and 9 bases stayed unmatched. Per the germline V gene, CDR1 is SNHLY and CDR2 is FYNNEI. This CDR3 comprises 15 residues. The CDR3 sequence is CASRFDRGGGNTIYF. Written as DNA, the CDR3 is TGTGCCAGCCGCTTTGACAGGGGTGGTGGAAACACCATATATTTT.

The J gene is TRBJ2-1, the V gene TRBV28; tentative D call: TRBD1 (6 bases). CDR3 length: 12 residues. The V and J ends lost 6 bases and 8 bases respectively, with 11 bases between them. CDR1 MDHEN and CDR2 SYDVKM come from the germline V gene. The CDR3 DNA follows: TGTGCCAGCAGACAGGGTCGGCATGAGCAGTTCTTC. This gives the protein CASRQGRHEQFF.